Listed below are T cell receptor beta chains from one sample, sequenced in a study of CD8 T cells in ankylosing spondylitis. Using its own MiXCR run on the 5' RACE reads, TCRdb lists one record per CDR3 protein. The sample includes 180,000 or so distinct CDR3 sequences, more than 9% of them seen just once. Input material: blood, either unsorted or a sorted T cell fraction (not recorded which). The receptors were sampled from a male donor with ankylosing spondylitis or in good health (not recorded which). The CDR3 runs from the conserved cysteine through the conserved F or W. D genes are given only for firm matches. Size is omitted from some rows. Given values are once, few, many or a class for expanded clones.

TRBV12-3/TRBV12-4	NA	TRBJ2-3	13	many	CAGGTGSADTQYF	TGTGCGGGAGGGACAGGTAGCGCAGATACGCAGTATTTT
TRBV12-3/TRBV12-4	NA	TRBJ1-2	16	many	CASSLIGMGGEGGYTF	TGTGCCAGCAGTTTAATTGGGATGGGGGGTGAAGGCGGCTACACCTTC
TRBV29-1	NA	TRBJ1-2	12	NA	CSVETANYGYTF	TGCAGCGTTGAGACAGCCAACTATGGCTACACCTTC
TRBV2	NA	TRBJ2-1	15	many	CASRPTTDSYNEQFF	TGTGCCAGCAGACCGACTACCGACTCCTACAATGAGCAGTTCTTC
TRBV20-1	NA	TRBJ2-1	15	NA	CSAPPRQGFYNEQFF	TGCAGTGCACCGCCCCGGCAGGGATTTTACAATGAGCAGTTCTTC
TRBV30	NA	TRBJ1-1	11	few	CAWSKVTEAFF	TGTGCCTGGAGCAAAGTGACTGAAGCTTTCTTT
TRBV29-1	NA	TRBJ2-7	15	many	CSVLNPGGNPYEQYF	TGCAGCGTCTTAAACCCAGGAGGGAATCCCTACGAGCAGTACTTC
TRBV7-8	NA	TRBJ1-6	14	few	CASSLRGARSPLHF	TGTGCCAGCAGCTTAAGGGGGGCGCGCTCACCCCTCCACTTT
TRBV12-3/TRBV12-4	NA	TRBJ2-7	13	NA	CASSSSIGYEQYF	NA
TRBV7-2	TRBD2	TRBJ2-2	17	NA	CASSYSSGSWNTGELFF	TGTGCCAGCAGCTATTCTAGCGGGAGCTGGAACACCGGGGAGCTGTTTTTT
TRBV5-1	NA	TRBJ1-6	15	many	CASRDLQGLNSPLHF	TGCGCCAGCAGAGATCTCCAGGGGTTGAATTCACCCCTCCACTTT